These 11 T cell receptor beta chains came from one sample sequenced in a study of blood T cell repertoires in COVID-19. Generated by immunoSEQ multiplex PCR, the TCRdb table keeps only in-frame clones and is missing some. This table has approximately 130,000 clones, 88% appearing once. The sample comprised peripheral blood. These receptors all come from a man aged 45 to 65 with acute or convalescent COVID-19.

The table lists this clone with a count of one. The chain is built from TRBV5-4 and TRBJ2-5, with 7 bases lining up with TRBD1. The CDR3 runs 14 residues. V trimming: 3 bases; J trimming: 1 base; junction bases outside the gene matches: 3. Germline V gene lookup returns CDR1 SGHNT and CDR2 YYREEE (reference sequence). CDR3 DNA: TGTGCCAGCAGCTCGGGGACAGTCCAAGAGACCCAGTACTTC. The encoded protein is CASSSGTVQETQYF. Full variable domain (missing parts from reference TRBV5-4 and TRBJ2-5): ETGVTQSPTHLIKTRGQQVTLRCSSQSGHNTVSWYQQALGQGPQFIFQYYREEENGRGNFPPRFSGLQFPNYSSELNVNALELDDSALYLCASSSGTVQETQYFGPGTRLLVL.

The V and J genes are TRBV12-5 and TRBJ2-2; D is unclear. Germline V gene sequence: CDR1 LGHNT, CDR2 FRNRAP. Trimming left V 3 bases short and J 1 base short, with 9 bases between. The CDR3 spans 15 residues. The CDR3 nucleotides are TGTGCTAGTGGTTTCGGAGTTAAGAACACCGGGGAGCTGTTTTTT. Translated: CASGFGVKNTGELFF.

The chain combines TRBV5-1 with TRBJ2-3; 10 bases are a match to TRBD2. The V gene's germline CDR1 is SGHRS and CDR2 YFSETQ. Trimming at V came to 0 bases and at J to 1 base, leaving 11 bases not matched to a gene. The CDR3 loop spans 19 amino acids. CDR3 in amino acids: CASSLDLKPGLARTDTQYF. In DNA, the CDR3 is TGCGCCAGCAGCTTGGACCTAAAGCCGGGACTAGCGCGCACAGATACGCAGTATTTT.

This rearrangement joins TRBV18 to TRBJ2-3, with D possibly matching TRBD1 (5 bases). V was trimmed by 4 bases and J by 0 bases, leaving 14 bases between them. CDR3 length: 16 residues. Germline assignment: CDR1 KGHSH and CDR2 LQKENI. The CDR3 DNA follows: TGTGCCAGCTCACGTTCCAGGGTGGAGAGCACAGATACGCAGTATTTT. Its translation is CASSRSRVESTDTQYF.

This chain links TRBV5-1 with TRBJ2-1, with D perhaps matching TRBD1 (5 bases). Germline CDR1 and CDR2: SGHRS and YFSETQ. Between the trimmed V and J ends, which lost 0 bases and 0 bases, there was a span of 10 bases. The CDR3 runs 16 residues. In nucleotides, the CDR3 is TGCGCCAGCAGCTTGGCCGACAGTAACTCCTACAATGAGCAGTTCTTC. This gives the protein CASSLADSNSYNEQFF.

The chain links TRBV3-1 (or the pseudogene TRBV3-2) to TRBJ2-3; unclear D gene. CDR3 length: 14 residues. The germline V gene encodes CDR1 LGHDT and CDR2 YNNKEL (reference sequence). V dropped 0 bases and J dropped 5 bases, with 9 bases sitting between them. This CDR3 is CASSQDPSRDTQYF. CDR3 DNA sequence: TGTGCCAGCAGCCAAGATCCCTCTAGAGATACGCAGTATTTT.

The chain recombines TRBV28 with TRBJ1-1; D is unresolved. Trimming stripped 5 bases from V and 5 bases from J, with 15 bases between. The CDR3 has 14 residues. Per the germline V gene, CDR1 is MDHEN and CDR2 is SYDVKM. CDR3: CASSPARGRTEAFF. The CDR3 coding sequence is TGTGCCAGCAGTCCGGCCCGAGGGAGGACTGAAGCTTTCTTT.

V and J are TRBV21-1 and TRBJ1-5. TRBV21-1 is reported as a pseudogene. The CDR3 length is 15 residues. The DNA of the CDR3 is TGTGCCAGCAGCAAAGAAAAGGAGGGGAATCAGCCCCAGCATTTT. It translates to CASSKEKEGNQPQHF.

This chain connects TRBV19 to TRBJ2-1; 7 bases are a match to TRBD2. CDR1 is LNHDA, CDR2 SQIVND, per germline (reference sequence). This CDR3 contains 16 residues. The V segment lost 5 bases and the J segment 0 bases; nucleotides outside the gene matches: 7. CDR3 sequence (DNA): TGTGCCAGTAGTCCACCGGGACTAAGCTCCTACAATGAGCAGTTCTTC. This encodes CASSPPGLSSYNEQFF.

The rearrangement joins TRBV6-5 to TRBJ2-3; 12 nucleotides match TRBD2. CDR3 length equals 14 residues. V lost 6 bases and J lost 5; bases outside the gene matches: 3. From germline, CDR1 is MNHEY and CDR2 SVGAGI. CDR3 coding DNA: TGTGCCAGCAGGACTAGCGGGAGTAAAGATACGCAGTATTTT. Its translation: CASRTSGSKDTQYF.

This chain connects TRBV28 to TRBJ1-4; 8 positions agree with TRBD1. There are 15 residues in the CDR3. Germline CDR1 and CDR2: MDHEN and SYDVKM. Trimming cost V 2 bases and J 7 bases; bases outside gene matches: 6. This CDR3 is CASSLEDRALEKLFF. The CDR3, as DNA: TGTGCCAGCAGTTTAGAGGACAGGGCGCTTGAAAAACTGTTTTTT. Based on the CDR3 plus reference TRBV28 and TRBJ1-4, the full variable domain is DVKVTQSSRYLVKRTGEKVFLECVQDMDHENMFWYRQDPGLGLRLIYFSYDVKMKEKGDIPEGYSVSREKKERFSLILESASTNQTSMYLCASSLEDRALEKLFFGSGTQLSVL.